The 10 T cell receptor beta chains reported below all come from one sample, sequenced in a study of identical twins. TCRdb reanalysed the 5' RACE reads using MiXCR and keeps one entry per CDR3 protein. Altogether roughly 260,000 distinct CDR3 sequences are present, over 12% being singletons, with the ten largest covering around 8.9%. The sequencing input was memory (CD45RO+) T cells sorted from blood. These receptors all come from a woman aged 18-35 years in good health.

Here the CDR3 DNA reads TGCGCCAGCAGCCGCCGGGACTCAGAGACCCAGTACTTC. Residues: CASSRRDSETQYF. This chain uses TRBV5-1 with TRBJ2-5; perhaps TRBD2 as D (6 bases). The CDR3 is 13 amino acids. V was pared by 4 bases and J by 4 bases, with 11 bases between. The germline V gene encodes CDR1 SGHRS and CDR2 YFSETQ.

The chain combines TRBV18 with TRBJ2-1, with D perhaps TRBD1 (5 bases). CDR1 is KGHSH, CDR2 LQKENI, per germline. CDR3 length: 15 residues. The V gene lost 6 bases and the J gene lost 2 bases, with 14 bases spanning the gap. The chain's CDR3 is CASSQTRVPYNEQFF. The CDR3 DNA reads TGTGCCAGCTCTCAGACCAGGGTCCCCTACAATGAGCAGTTCTTC.

This clonotype was picked up many times. The J gene is TRBJ2-4, the V gene TRBV5-1; D remains unclear. Trimming stripped 0 bases from V and 5 bases from J, with 9 bases between. Germline loops: CDR1 SGHRS, CDR2 YFSETQ. This CDR3 spans 14 amino acids. CDR3 DNA: TGCGCCAGCAGCTTGGCGGGCCCAGAAAACATTCAGTACTTC. Translating it yields CASSLAGPENIQYF.

The V call is TRBV20-1, the J call TRBJ1-1; TRBD1 is a possible D gene (5 bases). Germline V gene data show CDR1 as DFQATT and CDR2 as SNEGSKA (reference sequence). Trimming removed 5 bases from V and 1 base from J, with 11 bases in between. This CDR3 comprises 13 residues. CDR3 in DNA: TGCAGTGCTCCCCAAACAGGGAACACTGAAGCTTTCTTT. Encoded protein: CSAPQTGNTEAFF.

The chain joins TRBV7-2 to TRBJ1-2; TRBD1 matches 7 bases. Germline values: CDR1 SGHTA, CDR2 FQGNSA. The CDR3 consists of 15 residues. Trimming cost V 5 bases and J 4 bases; bases outside gene matches: 10. CDR3 sequence: CASSPGTVRSYGYTF. CDR3 DNA sequence: TGTGCCAGCAGCCCGGGGACAGTGAGGAGCTATGGCTACACCTTC.

The chain is built from TRBV9 and TRBJ2-7; D ambiguous. The CDR3 has 14 residues. CDR1 and CDR2 from the germline V gene are SGDLS and YYNGEE. V dropped 1 base and J dropped 5 bases, with 13 bases sitting between them. The CDR3 region is CASSVTPLSNEQYF. CDR3 DNA: TGTGCCAGCAGCGTAACTCCCCTTTCGAACGAGCAGTACTTC.

The chain uses TRBV11-2 and TRBJ2-7, with D perhaps TRBD2 (6 bases). Germline CDR1 and CDR2: SGHAT and FQNNGV. V was pared by 1 base and J by 3 bases, with 13 bases between. The CDR3 spans 15 residues. CDR3 region: CASSLVPGVGYEQYF. CDR3 sequence (DNA): TGTGCCAGCAGCTTAGTACCGGGGGTGGGCTACGAGCAGTACTTC.

This clonotype turned up a few times. The rearrangement uses TRBV7-2 and TRBJ2-7; D is possibly TRBD2 (5 bases). Germline loops: CDR1 SGHTA, CDR2 FQGNSA. The V gene lost 6 bases and the J gene lost 3 bases, with 12 bases spanning the gap. This CDR3 contains 13 residues. Here the CDR3 DNA reads TGTGCCAGCAGGCCGGACGGGAACTACGAGCAGTACTTC. Encoded protein: CASRPDGNYEQYF. The whole variable domain, filled in from reference TRBV7-2 and TRBJ2-7, reads GAGVSQSPSNKVTEKGKDVELRCDPISGHTALYWYRQSLGQGLEFLIYFQGNSAPDKSGLPSDRFSAERTGGSVSTLTIQRTQQEDSAVYLCASRPDGNYEQYFGPGTRLTVT.

This CDR3 is CASSGTSGGRGTQYF. DNA for the CDR3: TGCGCCAGCAGCGGTACTAGCGGGGGGCGCGGGACCCAGTACTTC. The chain links TRBV5-1 to TRBJ2-5; the match to TRBD2 covers 12 bases. V gave up 4 bases and J gave up 7 bases; unmatched junction bases: 8. Germline CDR1 and CDR2: SGHRS and YFSETQ. The length of the CDR3 is 15 residues.

This clonotype has ten or more counts. This sequence joins TRBV7-9 and TRBJ1-1, with 12 bases that match TRBD1. CDR1 is SEHNR and CDR2 is FQNEAQ in the germline V gene (reference sequence). V gave up 2 bases and J gave up 10 bases; unmatched junction bases: 14. This CDR3 contains 17 residues. The CDR3 here is CASSLTPGQGASIGAFF. The CDR3 DNA is TGTGCCAGCAGCTTAACTCCGGGACAGGGGGCTAGTATCGGAGCTTTCTTT.